This TCR beta chain originates from a study of T-cell reconstitution after alpha-beta-depleted transplantation in children. Study-wide results and limits: After transplant, at about two months, alpha-beta T cells were reportedly derived from several hundred expanded graft clones. Surviving recipient cells, namely T cells and thymic progenitors, were the source of high day-60 TCRbeta diversity in some patients. The authors attributed T-cell counts and diversity one year after transplant mostly to newly produced T cells.

This CDR3 comprises 18 residues. CDR1 DFQATT and CDR2 SNEGSKA come from the germline V gene (reference sequence). V lost 6 bases and J lost 0; bases outside the gene matches: 17. Unique molecular identifiers were built into the TCRbeta library. TCRdb reprocessed the PCR reads with MiXCR, giving one entry per CDR3 protein. The table records 670,000 or so distinct CDR3 sequences, around 13% of them present only once. This clonotype was recorded at least ten times. Its specificity is unknown. The J gene is TRBJ2-1, the V gene TRBV20-1; 7 nucleotides line up with TRBD2. The sequenced sample was PBMCs, obtained before TCRalphabeta/CD19-depleted stem cell transplant. The sequence derives from a girl aged 2 to 10 with congenital amegakaryocytic thrombocytopenia, due to receive a stem cell transplant. The CDR3 reads CSAQLGLAAPLSYNEQFF. The CDR3 DNA is TGCAGTGCCCAGCTAGGGCTAGCGGCGCCCCTCTCCTACAATGAGCAGTTCTTC.